This T cell receptor (beta chain) was sequenced for a study of CD8+ T cells in alopecia areata. CDR1 is MNHNY and CDR2 is SVGAGI in the germline V gene (reference sequence). V was shortened by 7 bases and J by 1 base, with 14 bases between the two germline ends. The CDR3 is made up of 14 amino acids. The study's findings and limits: Unlike in mice, where it was clearer, TCR sharing across patients was less clear, possibly HLA-related. Lesional tissue from the scalp (especially in alopecia totalis/universalis) showed higher clonality than normal scalp.

In this sample, this clone turned up once. Its antigen is not known. cDNA serving as the sequencing template came from extracted, reverse transcribed RNA. This table comes from immunoSEQ multiplex PCR, and its TCRdb copy is limited to in-frame clones, with some not included. The sample contains 150,000 or so clones, roughly 50% of which appear only once. Sorted out of PBMCs were CD4+ T cells and CD8+ T cells. V and J are TRBV6-6 and TRBJ2-7; D is uncertain. The sequenced sample consisted of CD4+ T cells sorted from blood. The TCR comes from a human donor in good health. The CDR3 coding sequence is TGTGCCAGCACCCCCTCGGGCGGTTCCTACGAGCAGTACTTC. Translation gives CASTPSGGSYEQYF.